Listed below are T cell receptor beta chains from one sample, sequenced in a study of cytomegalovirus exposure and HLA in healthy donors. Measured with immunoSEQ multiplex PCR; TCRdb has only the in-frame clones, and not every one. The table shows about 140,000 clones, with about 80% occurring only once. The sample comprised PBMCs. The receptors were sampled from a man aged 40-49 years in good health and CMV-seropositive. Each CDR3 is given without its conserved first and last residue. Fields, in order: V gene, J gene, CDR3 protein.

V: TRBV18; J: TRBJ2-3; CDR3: ASSVLAGTFTDTQY
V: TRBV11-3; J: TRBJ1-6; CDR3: ASSLTWGDNSPLH
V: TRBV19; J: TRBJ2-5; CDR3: ASSASTSGETQY
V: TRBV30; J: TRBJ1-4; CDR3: AWTMGRGLTNEKLF
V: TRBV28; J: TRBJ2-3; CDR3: ASRGQGFGTDTQY
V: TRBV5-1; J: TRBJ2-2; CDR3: ASSAIGGANTGELF
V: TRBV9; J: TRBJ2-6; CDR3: ASSSQGAGANVLT
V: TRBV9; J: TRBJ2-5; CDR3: ASSPRGLAGGQETQY
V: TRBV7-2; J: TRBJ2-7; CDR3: ASSLGVAGAKYEQY
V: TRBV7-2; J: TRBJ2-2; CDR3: ASSIMGSTTGELF